This T cell receptor beta chain was observed in a study of blood T cell repertoires in COVID-19. Study information: The analysed material was cDNA or gDNA that came from T cells, B-cell-depleted T cells, or PBMCs.

The germline V and J ends were trimmed by 4 bases and 3 bases, with 13 bases remaining between them. CDR3 length equals 14 residues. CDR1 is SGDLS and CDR2 is YYNGEE in the germline V gene. Only in-frame clones appear in the TCRdb table, and some are missing; sequencing was by immunoSEQ multiplex PCR. The repertoire consists of 490,000 or so clones, with approximately 86% occurring once and the leading ten covering approximately 8%. This TCR came from a woman between 55 and 75 years old who had recovered from COVID-19. What was sequenced was PBMCs or T cells enriched from blood (not recorded which). J is TRBJ1-2 and V is TRBV9; no definite D call. CDR3 loop: CASSKTGNDYGYTF. The DNA for the CDR3 is TGTGCCAGCAGCAAGACGGGGAACGACTATGGCTACACCTTC.